The subject of this entry is one TCR beta chain. In the authors' workflow: Nucleated cell counts were estimated from reference gene primer amplification. The protocol was immunoSEQ multiplex PCR, while the TCRdb copy is restricted to in-frame clones and leaves out a portion. The V and J calls and the clone size are those of that table, but D and trimming were determined from the DNA. The repertoire holds hundreds of thousands of clones, around 83% seen once, with roughly 9.8% in the top ten. V was shortened by 4 bases and J by 2 bases, with 15 bases between the two germline ends. This CDR3 comprises 15 residues. Per the germline V gene, CDR1 is KGHSH and CDR2 is LQKENI. This sample is part of a study of blood T cell repertoires in COVID-19.

This clonotype was obtained from a man older than 75 with acute or convalescent COVID-19. The sample consisted of peripheral blood. The gene calls are TRBV18 and TRBJ2-7, with D tentatively TRBD1 (6 bases). The CDR3 bases are TGTGCCAGCTCACACACAGGGACCCAGGCCTACGAGCAGTACTTC. Translating it yields CASSHTGTQAYEQYF.